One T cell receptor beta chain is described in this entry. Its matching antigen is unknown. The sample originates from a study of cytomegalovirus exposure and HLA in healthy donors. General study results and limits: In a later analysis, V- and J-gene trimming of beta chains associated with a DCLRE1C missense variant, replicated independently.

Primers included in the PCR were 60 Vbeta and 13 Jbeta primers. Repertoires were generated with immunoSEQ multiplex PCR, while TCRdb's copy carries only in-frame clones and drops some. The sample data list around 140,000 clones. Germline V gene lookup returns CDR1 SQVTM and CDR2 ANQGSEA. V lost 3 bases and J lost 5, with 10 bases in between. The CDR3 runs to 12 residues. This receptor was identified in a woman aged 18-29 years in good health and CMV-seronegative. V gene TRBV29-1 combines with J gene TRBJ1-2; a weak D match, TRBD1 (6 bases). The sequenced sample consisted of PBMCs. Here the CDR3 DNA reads TGCAGCGTTGAGGGGGCCGGTTATGGCTACACCTTC. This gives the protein CSVEGAGYGYTF.